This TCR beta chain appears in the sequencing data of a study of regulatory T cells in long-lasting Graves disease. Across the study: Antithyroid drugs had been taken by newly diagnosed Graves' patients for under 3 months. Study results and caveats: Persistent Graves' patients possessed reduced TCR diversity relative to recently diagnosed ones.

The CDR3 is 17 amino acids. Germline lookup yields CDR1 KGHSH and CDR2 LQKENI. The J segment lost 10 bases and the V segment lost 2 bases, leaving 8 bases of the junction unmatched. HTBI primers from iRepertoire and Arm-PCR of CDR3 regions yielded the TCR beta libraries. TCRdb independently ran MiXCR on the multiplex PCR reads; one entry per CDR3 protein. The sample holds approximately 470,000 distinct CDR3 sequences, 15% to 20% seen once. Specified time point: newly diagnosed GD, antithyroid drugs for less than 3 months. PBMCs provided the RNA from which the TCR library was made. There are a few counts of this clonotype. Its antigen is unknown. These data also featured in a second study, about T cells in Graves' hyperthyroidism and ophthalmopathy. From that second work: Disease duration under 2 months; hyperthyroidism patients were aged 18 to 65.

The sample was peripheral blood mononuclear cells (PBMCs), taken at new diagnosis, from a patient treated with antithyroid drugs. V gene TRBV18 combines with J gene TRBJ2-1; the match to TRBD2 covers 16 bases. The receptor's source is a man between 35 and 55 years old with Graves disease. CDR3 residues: CASSPTGLAGGIGEQFF. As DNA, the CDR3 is TGTGCCAGCTCACCAACGGGACTAGCGGGGGGGATAGGGGAGCAGTTCTTC.